The rows below give T cell receptor beta chains drawn from one sample of a study of shared clonotypes between healthy human individuals. Libraries were prepared by immunoSEQ multiplex PCR; TCRdb keeps only in-frame clonotypes and omits some of them. The sample consists of around 480,000 clones, approximately 79% of them appearing once. The sequenced sample was PBMCs. The source is a woman aged 40 to 50 in good health. Some clones in this sample may be carry-over from other donors' samples. CDR3s include the opening cysteine and the closing phenylalanine or tryptophan. Each record gives: V gene, D gene, J gene, clone size, CDR3 protein, CDR3 DNA. D genes are given only for firm matches. Expanded clones get a size class; other rows say once, few or many, or leave the size out.

v_call: TRBV6-1; d_call: .; j_call: TRBJ1-2; clone_size: .; cdr3_aa: CASTWNYGYTF; cdr3_nt: TGTGCCAGTACTTGGAACTATGGCTACACCTTC
v_call: TRBV4-3; d_call: TRBD2; j_call: TRBJ2-2; clone_size: once; cdr3_aa: CASSQARGLAAGELFF; cdr3_nt: TGCGCCAGCAGCCAAGCCCGGGGACTAGCAGCCGGGGAGCTGTTTTTT
v_call: TRBV5-4; d_call: .; j_call: TRBJ2-1; clone_size: .; cdr3_aa: CASSPGLSGGGEQFF; cdr3_nt: TGTGCCAGCAGCCCCGGACTTTCCGGAGGGGGTGAGCAGTTCTTC
v_call: TRBV28; d_call: TRBD2; j_call: TRBJ2-2; clone_size: .; cdr3_aa: CASSLTQTSGSTNTGELFF; cdr3_nt: TGTGCCAGCAGTCTTACCCAGACTAGCGGGAGTACTAACACCGGGGAGCTGTTTTTT
v_call: TRBV18; d_call: .; j_call: TRBJ1-6; clone_size: .; cdr3_aa: CASSPGPSYNSPLHF; cdr3_nt: TGTGCCAGCTCACCAGGCCCCTCCTATAATTCACCCCTCCACTTT
v_call: TRBV5-6; d_call: .; j_call: TRBJ2-7; clone_size: .; cdr3_aa: CASSPVIAYEQYF; cdr3_nt: TGTGCCAGCAGCCCCGTTATTGCCTACGAGCAGTACTTC
v_call: TRBV9; d_call: .; j_call: TRBJ2-2; clone_size: many; cdr3_aa: CASSVGVYTGELFF; cdr3_nt: TGTGCCAGCAGCGTAGGAGTCTACACCGGGGAGCTGTTTTTT
v_call: TRBV30; d_call: .; j_call: TRBJ1-6; clone_size: few; cdr3_aa: CAWSVTRDSPLHF; cdr3_nt: TGTGCCTGGAGTGTAACCCGGGATTCACCCCTCCACTTT
v_call: TRBV28; d_call: .; j_call: TRBJ2-5; clone_size: .; cdr3_aa: CASSTPAEPRETQYF; cdr3_nt: TGTGCCAGCAGTACCCCAGCGGAGCCCCGAGAGACCCAGTACTTC
v_call: TRBV27; d_call: TRBD1; j_call: TRBJ2-7; clone_size: .; cdr3_aa: CASSYRQGASYEQYF; cdr3_nt: TGTGCCAGCAGTTACAGACAGGGGGCATCCTACGAGCAGTACTTC
v_call: TRBV7-2; d_call: TRBD2; j_call: TRBJ2-3; clone_size: .; cdr3_aa: CASNPSGASTDTQYF; cdr3_nt: TGTGCCAGCAATCCTAGCGGTGCTAGCACAGATACGCAGTATTTT
v_call: TRBV27; d_call: TRBD2; j_call: TRBJ2-1; clone_size: .; cdr3_aa: CASRLAGPYNEQFF; cdr3_nt: TGTGCCAGCAGACTAGCGGGGCCCTACAATGAGCAGTTCTTC
v_call: TRBV7-3; d_call: .; j_call: TRBJ2-1; clone_size: .; cdr3_aa: CASSLTPGQFNNEQFF; cdr3_nt: TGTGCCAGCAGCTTAACCCCCGGACAGTTTAACAATGAGCAGTTCTTC
v_call: TRBV6-5; d_call: TRBD1; j_call: TRBJ2-5; clone_size: many; cdr3_aa: CASSYARGQGVETQYF; cdr3_nt: TGTGCCAGCAGTTACGCCCGAGGACAGGGTGTAGAGACCCAGTACTTC
v_call: TRBV11-3; d_call: TRBD1; j_call: TRBJ2-1; clone_size: once; cdr3_aa: CASSPPGTGAEQFF; cdr3_nt: TGTGCCAGCAGCCCCCCGGGGACAGGGGCTGAGCAGTTCTTC
v_call: TRBV2; d_call: .; j_call: TRBJ1-2; clone_size: .; cdr3_aa: CASRDAGSYYGYTF; cdr3_nt: TGTGCCAGCAGAGATGCAGGGAGCTACTATGGCTACACCTTC
v_call: TRBV5-1; d_call: .; j_call: TRBJ2-5; clone_size: .; cdr3_aa: CASSLESQGFKTQYF; cdr3_nt: TGCGCCAGCAGCTTGGAATCTCAGGGGTTCAAGACCCAGTACTTC
v_call: TRBV5-6; d_call: TRBD1; j_call: TRBJ1-5; clone_size: .; cdr3_aa: CASSLAATGDFLNQPQHF; cdr3_nt: TGTGCCAGCAGCTTGGCCGCCACAGGGGACTTCCTTAATCAGCCCCAGCATTTT
v_call: TRBV5-4; d_call: .; j_call: TRBJ2-7; clone_size: .; cdr3_aa: CASSLWGGRYEQYF; cdr3_nt: TGTGCCAGCAGCTTATGGGGGGGGCGGTACGAGCAGTACTTC
v_call: TRBV7-3; d_call: TRBD1; j_call: TRBJ2-7; clone_size: .; cdr3_aa: CASSLNRGNEQYF; cdr3_nt: TGTGCCAGCAGCTTAAACAGGGGCAACGAGCAGTACTTC
v_call: TRBV5-1; d_call: TRBD2; j_call: TRBJ2-1; clone_size: .; cdr3_aa: CASSSSSGAYNEQFF; cdr3_nt: TGCGCCAGCAGCTCGTCTAGCGGGGCCTACAATGAGCAGTTCTTC
v_call: TRBV7-9; d_call: .; j_call: TRBJ2-1; clone_size: .; cdr3_aa: CASSFRLETYNEQFF; cdr3_nt: TGTGCCAGCAGCTTTAGACTGGAGACATACAATGAGCAGTTCTTC
v_call: TRBV4-1; d_call: TRBD2; j_call: TRBJ2-5; clone_size: .; cdr3_aa: CASSPGLAAQETQYF; cdr3_nt: TGCGCCAGCAGCCCTGGACTAGCGGCACAAGAGACCCAGTACTTC
v_call: TRBV10-1; d_call: .; j_call: TRBJ2-7; clone_size: .; cdr3_aa: CASSESSGGEQYF; cdr3_nt: TGCGCCAGCAGTGAGTCTTCAGGTGGGGAGCAGTACTTC
v_call: TRBV7-8; d_call: .; j_call: TRBJ2-7; clone_size: .; cdr3_aa: CASSLDIYEQYF; cdr3_nt: TGTGCCAGCAGCTTAGACATCTACGAGCAGTACTTC
v_call: TRBV5-6; d_call: TRBD1; j_call: TRBJ2-1; clone_size: many; cdr3_aa: CASRPGQPTSYNEQFF; cdr3_nt: TGTGCCAGCAGGCCGGGACAGCCGACCTCCTACAATGAGCAGTTCTTC
v_call: TRBV6-1; d_call: .; j_call: TRBJ2-1; clone_size: .; cdr3_aa: CASSEGLGSYNEQFF; cdr3_nt: TGTGCCAGCAGTGAAGGGTTGGGCTCCTACAATGAGCAGTTCTTC
v_call: TRBV19; d_call: .; j_call: TRBJ1-1; clone_size: .; cdr3_aa: CASSIAQGRNTEAFF; cdr3_nt: TGTGCCAGTAGTATAGCGCAGGGGAGGAACACTGAAGCTTTCTTT
v_call: TRBV28; d_call: .; j_call: TRBJ1-1; clone_size: .; cdr3_aa: CASSFPGAGATEAFF; cdr3_nt: TGTGCCAGCAGTTTCCCGGGAGCAGGGGCTACTGAAGCTTTCTTT
v_call: TRBV29-1; d_call: TRBD2; j_call: TRBJ2-5; clone_size: .; cdr3_aa: CSVGGTSGNQETQYF; cdr3_nt: TGCAGCGTTGGAGGGACTAGCGGAAACCAAGAGACCCAGTACTTC
v_call: TRBV5-1; d_call: .; j_call: TRBJ2-1; clone_size: .; cdr3_aa: CASSLGQTSNEQFF; cdr3_nt: TGCGCCAGCAGCTTAGGACAAACAAGCAATGAGCAGTTCTTC
v_call: TRBV30; d_call: .; j_call: TRBJ1-2; clone_size: few; cdr3_aa: CAWSVRADGYTF; cdr3_nt: TGTGCCTGGAGTGTACGGGCGGATGGCTACACCTTC
v_call: TRBV4-3; d_call: TRBD2; j_call: TRBJ2-1; clone_size: few; cdr3_aa: CASSQVTSVNEQFF; cdr3_nt: TGCGCCAGCAGCCAAGTGACTAGCGTCAATGAGCAGTTCTTC
v_call: TRBV7-8; d_call: .; j_call: TRBJ1-1; clone_size: once; cdr3_aa: CASSSVGGRNTEAFF; cdr3_nt: TGTGCCAGCAGTTCAGTGGGGGGACGAAACACTGAAGCTTTCTTT
v_call: TRBV5-1; d_call: TRBD2; j_call: TRBJ2-7; clone_size: .; cdr3_aa: CASSSTSGSYEQYF; cdr3_nt: TGCGCCAGCAGCTCCACTAGCGGGAGTTACGAGCAGTACTTC
v_call: TRBV29-1; d_call: .; j_call: TRBJ2-2; clone_size: .; cdr3_aa: CSVDASAGELFF; cdr3_nt: TGCAGCGTTGACGCTTCCGCGGGGGAGCTGTTTTTT
v_call: TRBV28; d_call: TRBD1; j_call: TRBJ1-5; clone_size: .; cdr3_aa: CASRTQDRGNQPQHF; cdr3_nt: TGTGCCAGCAGAACCCAGGACAGGGGCAATCAGCCCCAGCATTTT
v_call: TRBV28; d_call: .; j_call: TRBJ1-2; clone_size: few; cdr3_aa: CASRPGALYGYTF; cdr3_nt: TGTGCCAGCAGGCCGGGGGCTCTCTATGGCTACACCTTC
v_call: TRBV9; d_call: .; j_call: TRBJ1-5; clone_size: few; cdr3_aa: CASSAGRHQPQHF; cdr3_nt: TGTGCCAGCAGCGCCGGGAGGCATCAGCCCCAGCATTTT
v_call: TRBV28; d_call: .; j_call: TRBJ2-7; clone_size: .; cdr3_aa: CASSLPRRRLSYEQYF; cdr3_nt: TGTGCCAGCAGTTTACCCCGCAGGCGCCTCTCCTACGAGCAGTACTTC
v_call: TRBV10-2; d_call: TRBD2; j_call: TRBJ2-5; clone_size: .; cdr3_aa: CASSEVTSGRETQYF; cdr3_nt: TGCGCCAGCAGTGAGGTGACTAGCGGGAGGGAGACCCAGTACTTC
v_call: TRBV5-1; d_call: .; j_call: TRBJ2-1; clone_size: .; cdr3_aa: CASSLDYNEQFF; cdr3_nt: TGCGCCAGCAGCCTGGACTACAATGAGCAGTTCTTC
v_call: TRBV7-3; d_call: TRBD1; j_call: TRBJ2-7; clone_size: .; cdr3_aa: CASSLGTGANEQYF; cdr3_nt: TGTGCCAGCAGCTTAGGGACAGGGGCCAACGAGCAGTACTTC
v_call: TRBV30; d_call: .; j_call: TRBJ2-1; clone_size: once; cdr3_aa: CAWSVGSGTNEQFF; cdr3_nt: TGTGCCTGGAGTGTCGGGAGCGGTACGAATGAGCAGTTCTTC
v_call: TRBV11-2; d_call: TRBD2; j_call: TRBJ2-7; clone_size: .; cdr3_aa: CASSKIRLAGSYEQYF; cdr3_nt: TGTGCCAGCAGCAAAATTCGACTAGCGGGATCCTACGAGCAGTACTTC
v_call: TRBV5-1; d_call: TRBD1; j_call: TRBJ2-3; clone_size: .; cdr3_aa: CASATGQGANTQYF; cdr3_nt: TGCGCCAGCGCAACAGGACAGGGGGCGAATACGCAGTATTTT
v_call: TRBV7-3; d_call: TRBD2; j_call: TRBJ2-7; clone_size: .; cdr3_aa: CASSSGLAGEQYF; cdr3_nt: TGTGCCAGCAGCTCGGGACTAGCGGGAGAGCAGTACTTC
v_call: TRBV19; d_call: .; j_call: TRBJ2-2; clone_size: .; cdr3_aa: CASSFFGGTNTGELFF; cdr3_nt: TGTGCCAGTAGTTTTTTTGGAGGAACGAACACCGGGGAGCTGTTTTTT
v_call: TRBV19; d_call: .; j_call: TRBJ1-5; clone_size: .; cdr3_aa: CASSIQGQYSNQPQHF; cdr3_nt: TGTGCCAGTAGTATCCAAGGACAGTATAGCAATCAGCCCCAGCATTTT
v_call: TRBV4-1; d_call: .; j_call: TRBJ1-1; clone_size: few; cdr3_aa: CASSQIPGTEAFF; cdr3_nt: TGCGCCAGCAGCCAAATCCCAGGCACTGAAGCTTTCTTT